The rows below give T cell receptor beta chains drawn from one sample of a study of beta chain features in type 1 diabetes. Using immunoSEQ multiplex PCR, the repertoire was profiled, and TCRdb retains in-frame clones only, with some absent. Seen here are 200,000 to 250,000 clones, about 25% observed once, and the top ten hold 3% to 4%. Sequencing was performed on central memory CD4+ T cells from blood. These receptor sequences come from a man aged 25-40 years in good health. CDR3s include the opening cysteine and the closing phenylalanine or tryptophan. A D gene is named only where the DNA matches it firmly. Clone size appears in some rows only: once, few, many, or a class for an expanded clone.

j_gene: TRBJ2-7
d_gene: NA
v_gene: TRBV6-6
abundance: NA
CDR3nt: TGTGCCAGCAGCCCGGACTGGTACGAGCAGTACTTC
CDR3aa: CASSPDWYEQYF

j_gene: TRBJ2-2
d_gene: TRBD1
v_gene: TRBV5-4
abundance: NA
CDR3nt: TGTGCCAGCAGCTTGGCCGGGACAGGGAACACCGGGGAGCTGTTTTTT
CDR3aa: CASSLAGTGNTGELFF

j_gene: TRBJ1-2
d_gene: NA
v_gene: TRBV15
abundance: NA
CDR3nt: TGTGCCACCAGCCGAGGGGGGAACTATGGCTACACCTTC
CDR3aa: CATSRGGNYGYTF

j_gene: TRBJ2-5
d_gene: NA
v_gene: TRBV7-9
abundance: few
CDR3nt: TGTGCCAGCAGCTACCGCGCCGGGGAGCAAGAGACCCAGTACTTC
CDR3aa: CASSYRAGEQETQYF

j_gene: TRBJ2-1
d_gene: NA
v_gene: TRBV11-2
abundance: NA
CDR3nt: TGTGCCAGCAGCCCAGGGAACGTTGAGCAGTTCTTC
CDR3aa: CASSPGNVEQFF

j_gene: TRBJ2-7
d_gene: NA
v_gene: TRBV4-3
abundance: medium-sized
CDR3nt: TGCGCCAGCAGCCAAGAAGGAGGGACCCACGAGCAGTACTTC
CDR3aa: CASSQEGGTHEQYF

j_gene: TRBJ2-5
d_gene: TRBD1
v_gene: TRBV2
abundance: NA
CDR3nt: TGTGCCAGCAGTAAAGACAGGGACCAGACCCAGTACTTC
CDR3aa: CASSKDRDQTQYF

j_gene: TRBJ2-5
d_gene: TRBD2
v_gene: TRBV5-6
abundance: many
CDR3nt: TGTGCCAGCAGCTTGTTCGGGAGGGAAGAGACCCAGTACTTC
CDR3aa: CASSLFGREETQYF

j_gene: TRBJ2-2
d_gene: NA
v_gene: TRBV29-1
abundance: NA
CDR3nt: TGCAGCGTACCTGGACAGAGGAACACCGGGGAGCTGTTTTTT
CDR3aa: CSVPGQRNTGELFF

j_gene: TRBJ2-1
d_gene: NA
v_gene: TRBV29-1
abundance: NA
CDR3nt: TGCAGCGGGGGGGCCATTTCCAATGAGCAGTTCTTC
CDR3aa: CSGGAISNEQFF

j_gene: TRBJ2-3
d_gene: NA
v_gene: TRBV7-9
abundance: many
CDR3nt: TGTGCCAGCAGCTTAGACGGGACAGATACGCAGTATTTT
CDR3aa: CASSLDGTDTQYF

j_gene: TRBJ2-4
d_gene: NA
v_gene: TRBV11-2
abundance: NA
CDR3nt: TGTGCCAGCAGCCCTGCGGGGGCTGGTCACATTCAGTACTTC
CDR3aa: CASSPAGAGHIQYF

j_gene: TRBJ2-7
d_gene: NA
v_gene: TRBV10-1
abundance: few
CDR3nt: TGCGCCAGCAGTGAGTTCGGCAGTCCCTACGAGCAGTACTTC
CDR3aa: CASSEFGSPYEQYF

j_gene: TRBJ2-7
d_gene: TRBD2
v_gene: TRBV28
abundance: few
CDR3nt: TGTGCCAGCAATTCCGGGACTAGGGACGAGCAGTACTTC
CDR3aa: CASNSGTRDEQYF

j_gene: TRBJ2-1
d_gene: NA
v_gene: TRBV6-1
abundance: NA
CDR3nt: TGTGCCAGCAGTGAAGCGCGTTTAGGGCCGGGGGAGTTCTTC
CDR3aa: CASSEARLGPGEFF

j_gene: TRBJ1-1
d_gene: TRBD1
v_gene: TRBV28
abundance: few
CDR3nt: TGTGCCAGCAGTTTAGGACAGGGACGGACTGAAGCTTTCTTT
CDR3aa: CASSLGQGRTEAFF

j_gene: TRBJ2-5
d_gene: TRBD1
v_gene: TRBV14
abundance: NA
CDR3nt: TGTGCCAGCAGCACAACTACAGGGGGCGAGACCCAGTACTTC
CDR3aa: CASSTTTGGETQYF

j_gene: TRBJ1-1
d_gene: NA
v_gene: TRBV30
abundance: many
CDR3nt: TGTGCCTGGAGTGCACCAAACACTGAAGCTTTCTTT
CDR3aa: CAWSAPNTEAFF

j_gene: TRBJ2-7
d_gene: NA
v_gene: TRBV7-9
abundance: NA
CDR3nt: TGTGCCAGCAGCCCAGGCCAGGGGTGGGATTACGAGCAGTACTTC
CDR3aa: CASSPGQGWDYEQYF

j_gene: TRBJ1-1
d_gene: NA
v_gene: TRBV28
abundance: NA
CDR3nt: TGTGCCAGCAGTTCAGTTGACGGTACCGGTGGAGCTTTCTTT
CDR3aa: CASSSVDGTGGAFF

j_gene: TRBJ2-3
d_gene: TRBD2
v_gene: TRBV11-2
abundance: many
CDR3nt: TGTGCCAGCAGCCTGGAGGGAGCGGGGGGGCTCAGAGATACGCAGTATTTT
CDR3aa: CASSLEGAGGLRDTQYF

j_gene: TRBJ2-5
d_gene: NA
v_gene: TRBV28
abundance: few
CDR3nt: TGTGCCAGCAAGCTCCCAGGGGCCGAGACCCAGTACTTC
CDR3aa: CASKLPGAETQYF

j_gene: TRBJ1-5
d_gene: NA
v_gene: TRBV9
abundance: few
CDR3nt: TGTGCCAGCAGCCCAGGAATAACTAGCAATCAGCCCCAGCATTTT
CDR3aa: CASSPGITSNQPQHF

j_gene: TRBJ2-7
d_gene: NA
v_gene: TRBV7-9
abundance: many
CDR3nt: TGTGCCAGCAGCCCTAGGGTGGCCTACGAGCAGTACTTC
CDR3aa: CASSPRVAYEQYF

j_gene: TRBJ2-7
d_gene: TRBD2
v_gene: TRBV5-6
abundance: NA
CDR3nt: TGTGCCAGCAGCCCAGCAGGAGCGGGAGGAACTAGCGAGCAGTACTTC
CDR3aa: CASSPAGAGGTSEQYF

j_gene: TRBJ2-7
d_gene: TRBD2
v_gene: TRBV9
abundance: NA
CDR3nt: TGTGCCAGCAGTACTAGCGCGGGGTCCTACGAGCAGTACTTC
CDR3aa: CASSTSAGSYEQYF

j_gene: TRBJ2-1
d_gene: NA
v_gene: TRBV19
abundance: NA
CDR3nt: TGTGCCAGTCGACAGGACAGAAGCTCCTACAATGAGCAGTTCTTC
CDR3aa: CASRQDRSSYNEQFF

j_gene: TRBJ2-2
d_gene: TRBD1
v_gene: TRBV7-7
abundance: many
CDR3nt: TGTGCCAGCAGCTTCGGACAGGGGCACACCGGGGAGCTGTTTTTT
CDR3aa: CASSFGQGHTGELFF

j_gene: TRBJ1-4
d_gene: NA
v_gene: TRBV20-1
abundance: NA
CDR3nt: TGCAGTGCTGTCAGGGGAGAAAAACTGTTTTTT
CDR3aa: CSAVRGEKLFF

j_gene: TRBJ2-3
d_gene: NA
v_gene: TRBV4-3
abundance: many
CDR3nt: TGCGCCAGCAGCCAAGACGGGATGAGCACAGATACGCAGTATTTT
CDR3aa: CASSQDGMSTDTQYF

j_gene: TRBJ2-3
d_gene: NA
v_gene: TRBV30
abundance: few
CDR3nt: TGTGCCTGGACCGCTACAGATACGCAGTATTTT
CDR3aa: CAWTATDTQYF

j_gene: TRBJ2-7
d_gene: TRBD1
v_gene: TRBV28
abundance: NA
CDR3nt: TGTGCCAGCAGTCCTACCCGACAGGGGATATCCTACGAGCAGTACTTC
CDR3aa: CASSPTRQGISYEQYF

j_gene: TRBJ2-3
d_gene: NA
v_gene: TRBV29-1
abundance: NA
CDR3nt: TGCAGCGTTGAGTGGAGGGCCGGGACAGATACGCAGTATTTT
CDR3aa: CSVEWRAGTDTQYF